Listed below are T cell receptor beta chains from one sample, sequenced in a study of shared clonotypes between healthy human individuals. Profiling relied on immunoSEQ multiplex PCR, and the TCRdb table lists in-frame clones only, not all of them. The data show 630,000 or so clones, roughly 98% seen once. Sequenced sample: naive CD8+ T cells sorted from blood. The receptor source for this set is a young man in good health. The CDR3 runs from the conserved cysteine through the conserved F or W. A D gene is named only where the DNA matches it firmly. Only part of the rows carry a size: once, few, many, or a class if the clone is expanded.

j_call	v_call	clone_size	d_call	cdr3_aa	cdr3_nt
TRBJ1-3	TRBV27	once	.	CASSLISGNGNTIYF	TGTGCCAGCAGTTTAATCTCGGGGAATGGAAACACCATATATTTT
TRBJ1-1	TRBV5-6	.	.	CASSVGAEAFF	TGTGCCAGCAGCGTGGGAGCTGAAGCTTTCTTT
TRBJ2-1	TRBV5-1	.	TRBD2	CASSYWGTSQNNEQFF	TGCGCCAGCAGCTACTGGGGGACTAGCCAAAACAATGAGCAGTTCTTC
TRBJ2-4	TRBV7-9	.	.	CASSLLPDIGKNIQYF	TGTGCCAGCAGCCTACTCCCTGATATAGGCAAAAACATTCAGTACTTC
TRBJ2-7	TRBV7-8	.	.	CASKQGGLDNEQYF	TGTGCCAGCAAACAAGGGGGACTGGATAACGAGCAGTACTTC
TRBJ2-1	TRBV10-3	.	TRBD2	CAIGGTSGVLIDEQFF	TGTGCCATCGGCGGGACTAGCGGGGTTCTCATCGATGAGCAGTTCTTC
TRBJ2-7	TRBV7-9	.	TRBD1	CASSPPGQGSGEQYF	TGTGCCAGCAGCCCTCCGGGACAGGGGAGTGGCGAGCAGTACTTC
TRBJ2-7	TRBV28	.	TRBD2	CASRPLLAGDYEQYF	TGTGCCAGCAGGCCCCTTCTAGCGGGAGACTACGAGCAGTACTTC
TRBJ2-7	TRBV7-9	.	.	CASSLGLASEQYF	TGTGCCAGCAGCTTGGGGCTAGCGAGCGAGCAGTACTTC
TRBJ1-3	TRBV15	.	.	CATSRGGGSGNTIYF	TGTGCCACCAGCAGAGGAGGGGGCTCTGGAAACACCATATATTTT
TRBJ2-7	TRBV28	.	TRBD2	CASTTGEREESYEQYF	TGTGCCAGCACCACGGGGGAGCGGGAGGAATCCTACGAGCAGTACTTC
TRBJ1-5	TRBV2	.	TRBD1	CASSIRGLGQPQHF	TGTGCCAGCAGTATCAGGGGGCTTGGACAGCCCCAGCATTTT
TRBJ1-4	TRBV4-1	.	.	CASSQEDQGLRLFF	TGCGCCAGCAGCCAAGAAGACCAGGGCTTAAGACTGTTTTTT
TRBJ2-1	TRBV7-9	.	TRBD2	CASSWGPGLAGNEQFF	TGTGCCAGCAGCTGGGGGCCGGGACTAGCGGGGAATGAGCAGTTCTTC
TRBJ2-7	TRBV29-1	.	TRBD2	CSVHLAGSYEQYF	TGCAGCGTTCACCTAGCGGGTTCCTACGAGCAGTACTTC
TRBJ1-1	TRBV7-6	.	.	CASSPPNTEAFF	TGTGCCAGCAGCCCGCCTAACACTGAAGCTTTCTTT
TRBJ2-7	TRBV29-1	.	TRBD2	CSVRPAGVAGGEQYF	TGCAGCGTTCGGCCGGCGGGAGTAGCGGGGGGCGAGCAGTACTTC
TRBJ2-1	TRBV29-1	.	TRBD2	CSVEGLAGGTYNEQFF	TGCAGCGTTGAAGGCCTAGCGGGAGGAACCTACAATGAGCAGTTCTTC
TRBJ2-6	TRBV13	.	.	CASRPWPSGANVLTF	TGTGCCAGCCGCCCTTGGCCTTCTGGGGCCAACGTCCTGACTTTC
TRBJ2-7	TRBV5-5	.	.	CASSLDAAWEQYF	TGTGCCAGCAGCTTGGATGCAGCCTGGGAGCAGTACTTC
TRBJ2-7	TRBV7-6	.	.	CASSLGAGPNYEQYF	TGTGCCAGCAGCTTAGGGGCGGGTCCTAACTACGAGCAGTACTTC
TRBJ2-1	TRBV5-4	.	.	CASSLRGSYNEQFF	TGTGCCAGCAGCTTGCGGGGCTCCTACAATGAGCAGTTCTTC
TRBJ2-2	TRBV7-9	.	.	CASSREITGELFF	TGTGCCAGCAGCCGAGAAATCACCGGGGAGCTGTTTTTT